This T cell receptor (beta chain) derives from a study of cytomegalovirus exposure and HLA in healthy donors. The PCR ran on 60 Vbeta and 13 Jbeta primers. Sequencing used immunoSEQ multiplex PCR; TCRdb keeps in-frame clones, though not all of them. The sample lists more than 80,000 clones; 65% to 80% were seen once. The receptor was derived from a man aged 60 to 75 in good health and CMV-seronegative. The sequencing sample was made of PBMCs.

The CDR3 nucleotides are TGCGCCAGCGGGGGTAGGGGGTCCTACAATGAGCAGTTCTTC. It yields the protein CASGGRGSYNEQFF. The V call is TRBV5-1, the J call TRBJ2-1; D is possibly TRBD1 (6 bases). The V gene's germline CDR1 is SGHRS and CDR2 YFSETQ. This CDR3 is 14 amino acids long. The V end lost 7 bases, the J end lost 1 base, and 12 bases lay between the germline ends.